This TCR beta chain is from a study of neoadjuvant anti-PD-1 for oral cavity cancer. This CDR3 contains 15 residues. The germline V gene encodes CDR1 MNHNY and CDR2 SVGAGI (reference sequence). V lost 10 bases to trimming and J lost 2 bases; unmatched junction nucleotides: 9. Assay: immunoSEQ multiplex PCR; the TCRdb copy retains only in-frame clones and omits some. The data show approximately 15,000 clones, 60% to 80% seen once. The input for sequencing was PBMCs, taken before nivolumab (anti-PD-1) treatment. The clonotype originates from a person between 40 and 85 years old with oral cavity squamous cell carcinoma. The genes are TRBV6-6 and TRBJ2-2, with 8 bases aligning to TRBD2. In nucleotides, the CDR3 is TGTGCCACCCAAGTGACTAGCGCTAACACCGGGGAGCTGTTTTTT. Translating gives CATQVTSANTGELFF.